A single sample gave rise to the 8 T cell receptor beta chains below, sequenced in a study of blood T cell repertoires in COVID-19. The assay was immunoSEQ multiplex PCR, and TCRdb's table has in-frame clones only and misses some. The data show over 200,000 clones, with under 90% seen just once and around 10% held by the top ten. Sequencing used peripheral blood. The receptors derive from a man aged 50 to 59 with COVID-19, enrolled during active disease.

This rearrangement joins TRBV15 to TRBJ1-6; 10 nucleotides agree with TRBD1. CDR3 length: 15 amino acids. Losses at the gene ends were 7 bases for V and 6 bases for J; bases not matched to a gene: 6. Germline CDR1 reads LNHNV; CDR2 reads YYDKDF (reference sequence). CDR3 bases: TGTGCCACCACCGCTGGGACAGGGGTTAATTCACCCCTCCACTTT. It codes for CATTAGTGVNSPLHF.

The rearrangement links TRBV6-5 to TRBJ2-7, with 7 positions matching TRBD2. V shed 2 bases and J 0 bases; nucleotides not matched to a gene: 1. This CDR3 contains 14 residues. The V gene's germline CDR1 is MNHEY and CDR2 SVGAGI. The CDR3, as DNA: TGTGCCAGCAGTTACGAGCGGGACTCCTACGAGCAGTACTTC. Its translation is CASSYERDSYEQYF.

The chain combines TRBV2 with TRBJ2-7, with 7 bases fitting TRBD1. CDR1 and CDR2 (germline): SNHLY, FYNNEI. Trimming took 5 bases from V and 3 from J; bases not matched to a gene: 7. This CDR3 contains 14 residues. CDR3 protein: CASSYLGDSYEQYF. The CDR3 DNA reads as TGTGCCAGCAGTTATTTAGGGGACAGCTACGAGCAGTACTTC.

This clone was recorded once. V and J are TRBV19 and TRBJ1-4; D remains unclear. CDR3 length: 17 amino acids. Trimming shortened V by 3 bases and J by 1 base, and 15 bases separated the two germline ends. Germline V gives CDR1 LNHDA, CDR2 SQIVND (reference sequence). CDR3 bases: TGTGCCAGTAGTATGGGGTGGATTGGGAGAACTAATGAAAAACTGTTTTTT. It is translated as CASSMGWIGRTNEKLFF.

The chain recombines TRBV6-2 or TRBV6-3 with TRBJ2-1, with 8 bases that match TRBD2. CDR3 size: 16 residues. Germline values: CDR1 MNHEY, CDR2 SVGEGT. The ends lost 5 bases at V and 4 bases at J; junction bases unmatched: 10. The CDR3 coding sequence is TGTGCCAGCAGTCCCCTGGGTAGCGGGAAATACAATGAGCAGTTCTTC. This encodes CASSPLGSGKYNEQFF.

The genes are TRBV7-9 and TRBJ2-3; D may be TRBD2 (6 bases). CDR3 size: 13 residues. The germline CDR1 and CDR2 sequences are SEHNR and FQNEAQ (reference sequence). The V and J ends lost 1 base and 5 bases respectively, with 7 bases between them. The CDR3: CASSLDGGDTQYF. The CDR3 DNA follows: TGTGCCAGCAGCTTAGACGGGGGAGATACGCAGTATTTT.

V usage is TRBV25-1 and J usage is TRBJ1-1; possible D gene TRBD1, 5 bases. Germline CDR1 and CDR2: MGHDK and SYGVNS. This CDR3 is built from 14 residues. V shed 4 bases and J shed 4 bases, with 13 bases lying between them. CDR3 in DNA: TGTGCCAGCAGTGCGCAGGGTTCGGGCACTGAAGCTTTCTTT. Protein: CASSAQGSGTEAFF.

The chain recombines TRBV2 with TRBJ2-3; D is possibly TRBD1 (5 bases). V was clipped by 1 base and J by 2 bases, with 10 bases between them. The CDR3 runs to 15 residues. Germline CDR1 is SNHLY and CDR2 is FYNNEI. Here the CDR3 reads CASSEGVRDTDTQYF. In DNA, the CDR3 is TGTGCCAGCAGTGAAGGTGTCAGGGACACAGATACGCAGTATTTT.